A single sample is the source of the 10 T cell receptor beta chains below, sequenced in a study of blood T cell repertoires in COVID-19. Only in-frame clones appear in the TCRdb table, and some are missing; sequencing was by immunoSEQ multiplex PCR. The sample gives 200,000 to 300,000 clones, nearly 90% of which show up once; 0.8% is in the top ten. Sequencing was carried out using peripheral blood. Receptor source: a woman aged 25 to 39 with acute or convalescent COVID-19.

The chain joins TRBV29-1 to TRBJ2-1, with 7 bases aligning to TRBD1. The V and J ends lost 4 bases and 4 bases, in that order; junction bases with no gene match: 7. The CDR3 has 14 residues. The germline gives CDR1 SQVTM, CDR2 ANQGSEA. The DNA of the CDR3 is TGCAGCGTTGTCAGGGGGTTGAGTTACAATGAGCAGTTCTTC. It translates to CSVVRGLSYNEQFF.

This chain uses TRBV30 with TRBJ1-1, with a tentative D call TRBD1 (5 bases). The V and J ends lost 2 bases and 0 bases respectively, with 16 bases between them. Germline V lookup: CDR1 GTSNPN, CDR2 SVGIG (reference sequence). The CDR3 extends over 16 amino acids. The CDR3 DNA sequence: TGTGCCTGGAGTTCACCCGGGACTGTTATGAACACTGAAGCTTTCTTT. It yields the protein CAWSSPGTVMNTEAFF. The entire variable domain, with the rest obtained from reference TRBV30 and TRBJ1-1, is as follows: SQTIHQWPATLVQPVGSPLSLECTVEGTSNPNLYWYRQAAGRGLQLLFYSVGIGQISSEVPQNLSASRPQDRQFILSSKKLLLSDSGFYLCAWSSPGTVMNTEAFFGQGTRLTVV.

The rearrangement joins TRBV5-1 to TRBJ2-5; D ambiguous. The CDR3 has 13 residues. With 0 bases removed from V and 5 bases from J, the gap between germline ends came to 8 bases. Germline CDR1 SGHRS, CDR2 YFSETQ. The CDR3 sequence is CASSLGVQETQYF. CDR3 nucleotides: TGCGCCAGCAGCTTGGGGGTACAGGAGACCCAGTACTTC.

CDR3 residues: CASSYRTGEAFF. The CDR3 DNA reads TGTGCCAGCAGTTACCGGACAGGGGAAGCTTTCTTT. The V gene is TRBV6-5, the J gene TRBJ1-1; 8 positions agree with TRBD1. This CDR3 comprises 12 residues. V shed 2 bases, J shed 8 bases, and the junction held 1 base outside the gene matches. Per germline, CDR1 MNHEY and CDR2 SVGAGI.

V and J are TRBV5-1 and TRBJ2-1; 16 bases are shared with TRBD2. Trimming removed 1 base from V and 8 bases from J; junction bases left unmatched: 9. The CDR3 totals 18 residues. Germline loops: CDR1 SGHRS, CDR2 YFSETQ. For the CDR3, the DNA is TGCGCCAGCAGCTTGTCCCGGACCGGGACTAGCGGGAGGGATGAGCAGTTCTTC. Translated, it gives CASSLSRTGTSGRDEQFF.

The chain couples TRBV4-3 to TRBJ2-1; 9 bases match TRBD2. The V gene end was trimmed by 4 bases and the J gene end by 3 bases; junction bases not matched to a gene: 4. The germline gives CDR1 LGHNA, CDR2 YSLEER. The CDR3 runs to 15 residues. CDR3 DNA sequence: TGCGCCAGCAGCCTATGGACTAGCGACTACAATGAGCAGTTCTTC. Its protein product is CASSLWTSDYNEQFF.

The V gene is TRBV3-1 (or the pseudogene TRBV3-2), the J gene TRBJ1-1; TRBD1 might be the D (6 bases). This CDR3 is built from 13 residues. Trimming shortened V by 1 base and J by 10 bases, and 13 bases separated the two germline ends. Germline V lookup: CDR1 LGHDT, CDR2 YNNKEL (reference sequence). For the CDR3, the DNA is TGTGCCAGCAGCCAAGTGGGGGCGGGGGGAGCTTTCTTT. Translated: CASSQVGAGGAFF.

This chain connects TRBV5-6 to TRBJ2-1; 11 nucleotides align to TRBD2. Germline CDR1 is SGHDT and CDR2 is YYEEEE. V lost 4 bases and J lost 4; bases outside the gene matches: 4. This CDR3 is built from 15 residues. Here the CDR3 DNA reads TGTGCCAGCAGCACAACTAGCGGGAGTTACAATGAGCAGTTCTTC. This translates into CASSTTSGSYNEQFF.

In this sample, this clone turned up once. The V gene is TRBV9, the J gene TRBJ2-3, with D perhaps TRBD2 (5 bases). CDR3 size: 14 residues. CDR1 SGDLS and CDR2 YYNGEE come from the germline V gene. V lost 0 bases and J 4 bases, leaving 9 bases between the germline ends. The CDR3 nucleotides read TGTGCCAGCAGCGTAGGGACTGTGCCAGATACGCAGTATTTT. This encodes CASSVGTVPDTQYF. Combining the CDR3 with reference TRBV9 and TRBJ2-3 gives the whole variable domain DSGVTQTPKHLITATGQRVTLRCSPRSGDLSVYWYQQSLDQGLQFLIQYYNGEERAKGNILERFSAQQFPDLHSELNLSSLELGDSALYFCASSVGTVPDTQYFGPGTRLTVL.

The V call is TRBV7-8, the J call TRBJ2-2; D gene uncertain. V lost 3 bases, J lost 6 bases, and 5 bases lay in between. Germline values: CDR1 SGHVS, CDR2 FQNEAQ. The CDR3 is made up of 12 amino acids. DNA of the CDR3: TGTGCCAGCAGCTTCTCCTCCGGGGAGCTGTTTTTT. Translation gives CASSFSSGELFF.